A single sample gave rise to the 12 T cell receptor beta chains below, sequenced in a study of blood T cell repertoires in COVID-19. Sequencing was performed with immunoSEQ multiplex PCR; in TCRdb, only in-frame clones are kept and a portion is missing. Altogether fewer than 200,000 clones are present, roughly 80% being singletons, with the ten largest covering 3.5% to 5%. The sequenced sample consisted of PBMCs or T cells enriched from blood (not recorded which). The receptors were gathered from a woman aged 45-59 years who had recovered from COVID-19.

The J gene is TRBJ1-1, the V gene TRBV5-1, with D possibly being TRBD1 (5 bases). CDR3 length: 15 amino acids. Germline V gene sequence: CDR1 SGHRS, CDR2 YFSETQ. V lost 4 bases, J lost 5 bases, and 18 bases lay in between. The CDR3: CASSRGDLSGTEAFF. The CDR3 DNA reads TGCGCCAGCAGCCGAGGGGACCTCAGCGGGACTGAAGCTTTCTTT.

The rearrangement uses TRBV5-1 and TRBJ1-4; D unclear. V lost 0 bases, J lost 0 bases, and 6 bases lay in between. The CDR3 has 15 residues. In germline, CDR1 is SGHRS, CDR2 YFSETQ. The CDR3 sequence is CASSLERTTNEKLFF. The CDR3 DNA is TGCGCCAGCAGCTTGGAGCGTACAACTAATGAAAAACTGTTTTTT.

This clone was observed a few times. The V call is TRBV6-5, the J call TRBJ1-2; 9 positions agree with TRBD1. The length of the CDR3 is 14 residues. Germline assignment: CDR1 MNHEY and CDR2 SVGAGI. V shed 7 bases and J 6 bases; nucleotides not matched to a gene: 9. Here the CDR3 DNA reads TGTGCCAGCACCCCCGGGACAGGGTTCGATGGCTACACCTTC. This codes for CASTPGTGFDGYTF.

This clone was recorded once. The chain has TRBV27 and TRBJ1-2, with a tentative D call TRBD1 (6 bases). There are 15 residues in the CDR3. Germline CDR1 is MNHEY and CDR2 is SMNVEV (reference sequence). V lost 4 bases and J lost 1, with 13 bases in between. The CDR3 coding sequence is TGTGCCAGCAGTTCTCTTCAGGGGTTTAACTATGGCTACACCTTC. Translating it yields CASSSLQGFNYGYTF.

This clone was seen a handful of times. CDR3 nucleotide sequence: TGCGCCAGCAGCTCCAACGAGGGCGGACCCTATGGCTACACCTTC. It translates to CASSSNEGGPYGYTF. This chain joins TRBV5-1 and TRBJ1-2; D remains ambiguous. CDR1 is SGHRS, CDR2 YFSETQ, per germline. This CDR3 comprises 15 residues. V lost 3 bases, J lost 4 bases, and 16 bases lay in between.

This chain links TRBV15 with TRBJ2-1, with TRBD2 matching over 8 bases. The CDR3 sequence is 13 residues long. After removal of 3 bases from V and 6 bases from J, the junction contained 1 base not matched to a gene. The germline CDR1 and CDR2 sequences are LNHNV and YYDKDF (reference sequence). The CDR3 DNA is TGTGCCACCAGCAGGGCGGGGGGCAATGAGCAGTTCTTC. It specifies CATSRAGGNEQFF. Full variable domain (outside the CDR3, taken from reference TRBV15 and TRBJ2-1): DAMVIQNPRYQVTQFGKPVTLSCSQTLNHNVMYWYQQKSSQAPKLLFHYYDKDFNNEADTPDNFQSRRPNTSFCFLDIRSPGLGDTAMYLCATSRAGGNEQFFGPGTRLTVL.

Here the CDR3 reads CASSRGSSYNSPLHF. As DNA, the CDR3 is TGTGCCAGCAGCAGAGGGAGCTCCTATAATTCACCCCTCCACTTT. V usage is TRBV11-1 and J usage is TRBJ1-6, with D unclear. CDR3 length: 15 residues. V lost 5 bases to trimming and J lost 0 bases, with 8 bases between them. Germline V CDR1 and CDR2: SGHAT, FQDESV (reference sequence).

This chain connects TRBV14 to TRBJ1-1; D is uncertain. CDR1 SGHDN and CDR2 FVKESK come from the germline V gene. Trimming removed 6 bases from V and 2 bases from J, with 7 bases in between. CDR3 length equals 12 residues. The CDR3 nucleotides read TGTGCCAGCAGTCCCTTAAACACTGAAGCTTTCTTT. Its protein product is CASSPLNTEAFF.

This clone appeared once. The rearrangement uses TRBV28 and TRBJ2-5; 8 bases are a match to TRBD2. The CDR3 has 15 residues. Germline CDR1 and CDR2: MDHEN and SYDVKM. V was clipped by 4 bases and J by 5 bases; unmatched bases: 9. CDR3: CASSSPAGGKETQYF. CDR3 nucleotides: TGTGCCAGCAGTTCCCCGGCGGGAGGAAAGGAGACCCAGTACTTC.

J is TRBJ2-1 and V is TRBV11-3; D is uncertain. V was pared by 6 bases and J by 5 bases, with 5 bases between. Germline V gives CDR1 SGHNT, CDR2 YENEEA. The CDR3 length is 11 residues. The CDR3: CASRLDNEQFF. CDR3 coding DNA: TGTGCCAGCAGACTCGACAATGAGCAGTTCTTC.

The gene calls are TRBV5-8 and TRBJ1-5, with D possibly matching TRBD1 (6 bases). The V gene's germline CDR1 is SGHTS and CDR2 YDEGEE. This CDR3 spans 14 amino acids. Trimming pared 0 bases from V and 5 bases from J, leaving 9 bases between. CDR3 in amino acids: CASSLEQGDQPQHF. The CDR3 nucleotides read TGTGCCAGCAGCTTGGAACAGGGCGATCAGCCCCAGCATTTT.

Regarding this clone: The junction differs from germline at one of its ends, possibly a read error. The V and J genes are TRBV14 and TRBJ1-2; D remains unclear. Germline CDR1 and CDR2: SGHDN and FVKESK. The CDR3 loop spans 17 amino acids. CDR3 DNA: TGTGCCAGCAGCCAAGTTACGTCCCAGGTAGTTAACGATGGCTACACCTTC. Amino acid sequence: CASSQVTSQVVNDGYTF.